This TCR beta chain was found in a study of control samples from healthy donors and cancer patients. Worth noting for this clone: One junction end disagrees with the germline gene, perhaps due to a read error.

TCRdb's table, derived via immunoSEQ multiplex PCR, lists solely in-frame clones and lacks some. The data show around 80,000 clones, with 91% seen just once and 17% held by the top ten. The CDR3 is 14 amino acids. The germline CDR1 and CDR2 sequences are SEHNR and FQNEAQ (reference sequence). The receptor was derived from a man aged 45 to 65 in good health. The chain joins TRBV7-9 to TRBJ2-7; unclear D gene. Sequencing input: blood. This CDR3 reads CASSLDSVLPPSDF. CDR3 DNA: TGTGCCAGCAGCTTAGACAGCGTCCTACCGCCATCAGACTTC.